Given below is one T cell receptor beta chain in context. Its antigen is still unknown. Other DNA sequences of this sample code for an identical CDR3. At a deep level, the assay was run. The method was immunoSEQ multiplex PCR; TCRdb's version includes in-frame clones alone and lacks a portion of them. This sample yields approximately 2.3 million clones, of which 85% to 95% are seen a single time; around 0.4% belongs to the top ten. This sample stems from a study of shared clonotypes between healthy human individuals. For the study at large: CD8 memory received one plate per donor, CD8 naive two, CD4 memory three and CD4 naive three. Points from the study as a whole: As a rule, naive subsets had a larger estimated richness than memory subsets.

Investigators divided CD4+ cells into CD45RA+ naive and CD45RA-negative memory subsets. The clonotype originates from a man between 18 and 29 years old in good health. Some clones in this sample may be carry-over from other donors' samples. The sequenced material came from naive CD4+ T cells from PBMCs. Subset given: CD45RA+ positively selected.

Here the CDR3 reads CASSLSGSYNEQFF. The CDR3 region has the DNA TGTGCCAGCAGTTTATCGGGCAGTTACAATGAGCAGTTCTTC. The V gene is TRBV28, the J gene TRBJ2-1; D remains unclear. The V end was cut by 1 base, the J end by 4 bases, with 8 bases between. This CDR3 region has 14 residues. CDR1 is MDHEN and CDR2 is SYDVKM in the germline V gene.